These 25 T cell receptor beta chains originate from one sample sequenced in a study of blood T cell repertoires in COVID-19. Sequencing used immunoSEQ multiplex PCR; TCRdb keeps in-frame clones, though not all of them. The sample carries tens of thousands of clones, 89% recorded once. Sequenced sample: peripheral blood. These receptors were taken from a man between 65 and 85 years old with active or convalescent COVID-19.

The rearrangement uses TRBV7-2 and TRBJ1-6; no firm D call. The CDR3 is 15 residues long. Germline V gives CDR1 SGHTA, CDR2 FQGNSA. The V and J ends lost 1 base and 5 bases respectively, with 9 bases between them. The CDR3 is CASSLVRANNSPLHF. DNA of the CDR3: TGTGCCAGCAGCTTAGTGAGAGCAAATAATTCACCCCTCCACTTT.

The chain carries TRBV4-1 and TRBJ2-5, with TRBD1 identical over 8 bases. V lost 6 bases, J lost 5 bases, and 8 bases stayed unmatched. Germline V lookup: CDR1 MGHRA, CDR2 YSYEKL. The CDR3 sequence is 14 residues long. As DNA, the CDR3 is TGCGCCAGCAGTCCGACAGGGGTGATGGAGACCCAGTACTTC. This sequence encodes CASSPTGVMETQYF.

This sequence joins TRBV4-2 and TRBJ1-2; D is perhaps TRBD1 (5 bases). The CDR3 is 16 amino acids. The germline gives CDR1 LGHNA, CDR2 YNFKEQ. The ends were cut back, 0 bases at V and 3 bases at J, with 14 bases in the middle. The CDR3: CASSQEGAGPYYGYTF. CDR3 bases: TGTGCCAGCAGCCAAGAAGGGGCAGGGCCTTACTATGGCTACACCTTC.

V and J are TRBV4-2 and TRBJ2-1, with TRBD2 matching over 8 bases. The CDR3 sequence is 16 residues long. Germline V lookup: CDR1 LGHNA, CDR2 YNFKEQ. V shed 0 bases and J 8 bases; nucleotides not matched to a gene: 9. CDR3 bases: TGTGCCAGCAGCCAAGATACCCGGGGGGGTATCCATGAGCAGTTCTTC. Its protein is CASSQDTRGGIHEQFF.

This chain uses TRBV10-2 with TRBJ1-2, with no clear D. Trimming took 0 bases from V and 10 from J, leaving 9 bases between them. This CDR3 has 12 amino acids. The germline V gene encodes CDR1 WSHSY and CDR2 SAAADI. CDR3 region: CASSESWSLYTF. Written as DNA, the CDR3 is TGCGCCAGCAGTGAGTCCTGGAGCCTCTACACCTTC.

The V call is TRBV6-1, the J call TRBJ1-1, with D maybe TRBD1 (5 bases). CDR3 size: 15 residues. Germline V gene lookup returns CDR1 MNHNS and CDR2 SASEGT. V lost 5 bases and J lost 4, with 17 bases in between. DNA of the CDR3: TGTGCCAGCAGTCCTATATCAGGGTTTGGCACTGAAGCTTTCTTT. It specifies CASSPISGFGTEAFF.

The rearrangement links TRBV6-1 to TRBJ2-3, with 16 nucleotides matching TRBD2. The CDR3 totals 18 residues. The V gene's germline CDR1 is MNHNS and CDR2 SASEGT. V was clipped by 4 bases and J by 0 bases; unmatched bases: 4. CDR3 residues: CASSATGLAGGSTDTQYF. CDR3 DNA sequence: TGTGCCAGCAGTGCCACGGGACTAGCGGGGGGGAGCACAGATACGCAGTATTTT.

This clone was observed once. The V and J genes are TRBV30 and TRBJ1-5, with 8 bases identical to TRBD1. The germline gives CDR1 GTSNPN, CDR2 SVGIG (reference sequence). This CDR3 region has 14 residues. The J segment lost 6 bases and the V segment lost 1 base, leaving 5 bases of the junction unmatched. CDR3 DNA: TGTGCCTGGAGTGAATACAGGGGGGCTCAGCCCCAGCATTTT. It encodes CAWSEYRGAQPQHF.

J is TRBJ1-5 and V is TRBV7-2; D is undetermined. The germline CDR1 and CDR2 sequences are SGHTA and FQGNSA. With 1 base removed from V and 4 bases from J, the gap between germline ends came to 8 bases. The CDR3 has 14 residues. In nucleotides, the CDR3 is TGTGCCAGCAGCTTAGTGGTCAGTAATCAGCCCCAGCATTTT. It codes for CASSLVVSNQPQHF. Together with reference TRBV7-2 and TRBJ1-5, the CDR3 gives the full variable domain: GAGVSQSPSNKVTEKGKDVELRCDPISGHTALYWYRQSLGQGLEFLIYFQGNSAPDKSGLPSDRFSAERTGGSVSTLTIQRTQQEDSAVYLCASSLVVSNQPQHFGDGTRLSIL.

The chain carries TRBV13 and TRBJ1-2; TRBD1 might be the D (5 bases). Trimming shortened V by 3 bases and J by 1 base, and 21 bases separated the two germline ends. Per the germline V gene, CDR1 is PRHDT and CDR2 is FYEKMQ (reference sequence). The CDR3 consists of 18 residues. CDR3: CASSFSEQEDFLNYGYTF. The CDR3 DNA reads as TGTGCCAGCAGCTTTTCTGAACAGGAAGATTTCCTTAACTATGGCTACACCTTC.

The rearrangement links TRBV12-3 or TRBV12-4 to TRBJ2-1; TRBD1 is a possible D gene (6 bases). V was cut by 6 bases and J by 12 bases, with 12 bases left in between. This CDR3 spans 11 amino acids. DNA for the CDR3: TGTGCCAGCAGAAACTACAGGGCGCAGTTCTTC. This translates into CASRNYRAQFF.

In nucleotides, the CDR3 is TGCGCCAGCAGCCAAGTTCACAGGGGGGAAGGCTACACCTTC. It codes for CASSQVHRGEGYTF. J is TRBJ1-2 and V is TRBV4-3, with 8 bases lining up with TRBD1. The CDR3 contains 14 residues. Germline-derived CDR1 and CDR2 are LGHNA and YSLEER. The trim removed 1 base at V and 8 bases at J, leaving 6 bases unmatched.

The chain is built from TRBV5-1 and TRBJ1-6, with D tentatively TRBD1 (6 bases). The ends were cut back, 1 base at V and 7 bases at J, with 12 bases in the middle. The CDR3 consists of 15 residues. Germline V lookup: CDR1 SGHRS, CDR2 YFSETQ. CDR3 DNA: TGCGCCAGCAGCTTGTGGCGGGGGCAAAATTCACCCCTCCACTTT. It encodes CASSLWRGQNSPLHF. The whole variable domain, filled in from reference TRBV5-1 and TRBJ1-6, reads KAGVTQTPRYLIKTRGQQVTLSCSPISGHRSVSWYQQTPGQGLQFLFEYFSETQRNKGNFPGRFSGRQFSNSRSEMNVSTLELGDSALYLCASSLWRGQNSPLHFGNGTRLTVT.

This rearrangement joins TRBV4-1 to TRBJ1-6; weak D call: TRBD1 (5 bases). The V and J ends lost 0 bases and 9 bases respectively, with 18 bases between them. Germline V gives CDR1 MGHRA, CDR2 YSYEKL. CDR3 size: 17 residues. CDR3: CASSQDGEGQGGSPLHF. Here the CDR3 DNA reads TGCGCCAGCAGCCAAGATGGGGAGGGGCAGGGCGGTTCACCCCTCCACTTT.

V is TRBV27 and J is TRBJ2-3; 8 nucleotides line up with TRBD2. The junction had 13 bases not matched to a gene; V was cut back by 2 bases and J by 0 bases. Germline loops: CDR1 MNHEY, CDR2 SMNVEV (reference sequence). This CDR3 is built from 19 residues. The CDR3 loop is CASSLRKRLAPPSTDTQYF. Here the CDR3 DNA reads TGTGCCAGCAGTTTAAGAAAACGACTAGCGCCACCGAGCACAGATACGCAGTATTTT.

V is TRBV12-3 or TRBV12-4 and J is TRBJ2-1, with 9 bases aligning to TRBD2. After removal of 8 bases from V and 4 bases from J, the junction contained 3 bases not matched to a gene. This CDR3 contains 13 residues. The CDR3 spells CASRLAEYNEQFF. CDR3 bases: TGTGCCAGCCGACTAGCGGAGTACAATGAGCAGTTCTTC.

The J gene is TRBJ2-4, the V gene TRBV2; 8 positions match TRBD1. The CDR3 has 13 residues. The germline CDR1 and CDR2 sequences are SNHLY and FYNNEI. V lost 7 bases to trimming and J lost 5 bases; unmatched junction nucleotides: 4. CDR3 protein: CASTSRGQNIQYF. The CDR3 nucleotides read TGTGCCAGCACGAGCAGGGGGCAAAACATTCAGTACTTC.

V usage is TRBV27 and J usage is TRBJ1-5; 7 bases align to TRBD1. Germline V lookup: CDR1 MNHEY, CDR2 SMNVEV (reference sequence). V dropped 2 bases and J dropped 0; count of bases not matched to a gene: 10. This CDR3 comprises 18 residues. The DNA for the CDR3 is TGTGCCAGCAGTTTAGTAGGGGGCCCCTTTTATAGCAATCAGCCCCAGCATTTT. Translation: CASSLVGGPFYSNQPQHF.

This clone was counted a few times. This sequence joins TRBV7-9 and TRBJ2-2; TRBD1 matches at 8 bases. The CDR3 length is 16 residues. Germline V gene lookup returns CDR1 SEHNR and CDR2 FQNEAQ (reference sequence). Trimming at V came to 2 bases and at J to 4 bases, leaving 6 bases not matched to a gene. CDR3: CASSLIPGGLTGELFF. CDR3 DNA: TGTGCCAGCAGCTTAATTCCAGGGGGCCTCACCGGGGAGCTGTTTTTT.

The rearrangement uses TRBV5-1 and TRBJ2-7; 7 bases map to TRBD1. Germline trimming cut 4 bases from V and 4 bases from J; bases unmatched to any gene: 11. Germline lookup yields CDR1 SGHRS and CDR2 YFSETQ. The length of the CDR3 is 15 residues. The CDR3 DNA is TGCGCCAGCAGCCCGTCGACAGGGTTATTTTACGAGCAGTACTTC. It codes for CASSPSTGLFYEQYF.

This chain connects TRBV3-1 (or the pseudogene TRBV3-2) to TRBJ1-3; D remains ambiguous. Germline CDR1 and CDR2: LGHDT and YNNKEL (reference sequence). CDR3 size: 13 residues. Trimming took 2 bases from V and 0 from J, leaving 2 bases between them. The CDR3 DNA follows: TGTGCCAGCAGCCAACTCTCTGGAAACACCATATATTTT. This gives the protein CASSQLSGNTIYF.

By share, this clone ranks as medium-sized (0.01 to 0.1%). This chain joins TRBV28 and TRBJ2-2; D is perhaps TRBD1 (5 bases). Germline V lookup: CDR1 MDHEN, CDR2 SYDVKM. CDR3 length: 16 residues. The V and J ends lost 5 bases and 3 bases respectively, with 16 bases between them. In DNA form, the CDR3 reads TGTGCCAGCAGTAAGGCGGACGGCAGGGACACCGGGGAGCTGTTTTTT. Translating it yields CASSKADGRDTGELFF.

The V gene is TRBV5-8, the J gene TRBJ1-1; no firm D call. CDR3 size: 11 residues. Trimming pared 6 bases from V and 8 bases from J, leaving 11 bases between. Per germline, CDR1 SGHTS and CDR2 YDEGEE. The CDR3 bases are TGTGCCAGCAAGGTAGCCTACGAAGCTTTCTTT. It translates to CASKVAYEAFF.

This rearrangement joins TRBV18 to TRBJ1-4, with D unresolved. The CDR3 loop spans 15 amino acids. The germline gives CDR1 KGHSH, CDR2 LQKENI. The V and J ends lost 2 bases and 5 bases respectively, with 12 bases between them. The CDR3 sequence: CASSPRREVNEKLFF. The CDR3 region has the DNA TGTGCCAGCTCACCAAGGCGAGAGGTCAATGAAAAACTGTTTTTT.

The chain joins TRBV4-3 to TRBJ1-2; 9 bases match TRBD1. Germline V gene data show CDR1 as LGHNA and CDR2 as YSLEER. Unmatched junction bases numbered 4, after V lost 1 base and J lost 4 bases. This CDR3 spans 15 amino acids. CDR3 residues: CASSQGDRAPYGYTF. In DNA, the CDR3 is TGCGCCAGCAGCCAAGGGGACAGGGCGCCCTATGGCTACACCTTC.